Described below is a single T cell receptor (beta chain) sequence and its context. The antigen is undetermined. The sample comes from a study of T cell repertoires in cytomegalovirus infection. On the study more broadly: CMV epitopes used comprised recently identified HLA-C-restricted ones and well-studied HLA-B-restricted ones. Study results and caveats: The ex vivo response showed dominance by HLA-C-restricted CMV-specific TCR beta clonotypes. Based on cumulative public TCR beta family frequency, carriers of CMV plus the relevant HLA were identified.

J gave up 4 bases and V 1 base, and 8 bases lay outside the gene matches. CDR1 is ENHRY and CDR2 is SYGVKD in the germline V gene. The length of the CDR3 is 16 residues. TCRdb recomputed calls from the reads with MiXCR, one row per CDR3 protein. The sample carries hundreds of thousands of distinct CDR3 sequences, roughly 31% recorded once. The origin of this receptor is a human donor in good health (CMV status not recorded). Some clones in this sample may be carry-over from other donors' samples. J is TRBJ1-2 and V is TRBV10-3; 8 bases are shared with TRBD1. Here the sequenced sample was cultured CD8+ T cells from PBMCs, taken from culture after CMV antigen stimulation. The DNA of the CDR3 is TGTGCCATCAGTGAGTTGGGACAGGAAAGGGGCTATGGCTACACCTTC. Protein product: CAISELGQERGYGYTF.